The 4 T cell receptor beta chains listed next were all sequenced from one sample in a study of blood T cell repertoires in COVID-19. Method: immunoSEQ multiplex PCR; TCRdb's copy keeps in-frame clones and lacks some. The sample consists of hundreds of thousands of clones, approximately 90% of them appearing once. Sequencing was performed on peripheral blood. The receptor set was obtained from a woman younger than 30 who had recovered from COVID-19.

This clone occurred a few times. This chain uses TRBV6-1 with TRBJ1-2, with no clear D. CDR1 is MNHNS and CDR2 is SASEGT in the germline V gene. There are 14 residues in the CDR3. V dropped 0 bases and J dropped 1 base, with 6 bases sitting between them. This CDR3 reads CASSEAAFNYGYTF. CDR3 nucleotide sequence: TGTGCCAGCAGTGAAGCGGCCTTTAACTATGGCTACACCTTC.

The chain couples TRBV11-2 to TRBJ2-6, with a weak D call TRBD1 (6 bases). V was clipped by 5 bases and J by 4 bases, with 15 bases between them. The CDR3 runs to 16 residues. Germline-derived CDR1 and CDR2 are SGHAT and FQNNGV. The DNA of the CDR3 is TGTGCCAGCAGCCCGGGGCAGGGGCGAGGGGCCAACGTCCTGACTTTC. Its protein product is CASSPGQGRGANVLTF.

V and J are TRBV7-9 and TRBJ1-2; D perhaps matches TRBD1 (5 bases). This CDR3 comprises 15 residues. From germline, CDR1 is SEHNR and CDR2 FQNEAQ (reference sequence). V lost 5 bases and J 4 bases, leaving 17 bases between the germline ends. In DNA, the CDR3 is TGTGCCAGCAGCCGTGTCGACAGAACCCTCTATGGCTACACCTTC. Translation gives CASSRVDRTLYGYTF. Full variable domain (missing parts from reference TRBV7-9 and TRBJ1-2): DTGVSQNPRHKITKRGQNVTFRCDPISEHNRLYWYRQTLGQGPEFLTYFQNEAQLEKSRLLSDRFSAERPKGSFSTLEIQRTEQGDSAMYLCASSRVDRTLYGYTFGSGTRLTVV.

The V gene is TRBV6-5, the J gene TRBJ2-5, with D perhaps TRBD1 (5 bases). Trimming removed 7 bases at V and 2 bases at J, with 17 bases between. The CDR3 is 15 residues long. The germline V gene has CDR1 MNHEY and CDR2 SVGAGI. The CDR3 DNA reads TGTGCCAGCACGCCTGCTAGGGGATTTCAAGAGACCCAGTACTTC. As protein: CASTPARGFQETQYF.